One and the same sample provided the 12 T cell receptor beta chains below, sequenced in a study of T cells in Graves' hyperthyroidism and ophthalmopathy. It was RNA transcripts that yielded the amplified TCR beta CDR3 regions. An initial round of RT-PCR targeting the TCR CDR3 relied on the HTBI primer set. TCRdb re-analysed the multiplex PCR reads in MiXCR, keeping a single row per CDR3 protein. The profile covers fewer than 600,000 distinct CDR3 sequences, with 14% appearing a single time and 11% to 15% taken by the ten largest. The material sequenced was blood. The receptors were sampled from a woman aged 40-49 years with Graves' hyperthyroidism.

This clonotype was picked up a small number of times. The chain combines TRBV20-1 with TRBJ2-1; TRBD2 aligns across 8 bases. CDR1 DFQATT and CDR2 SNEGSKA come from the germline V gene (reference sequence). The length of the CDR3 is 15 residues. J gave up 3 bases and V 3 bases, and 7 bases lay outside the gene matches. The CDR3 sequence: CSASFPGLDYNEQFF. The CDR3, as DNA: TGCAGTGCTAGTTTCCCGGGACTAGACTACAATGAGCAGTTCTTC.

Turning to this clonotype: Mismatch with germline at one junction end may stem from a read error. The chain couples TRBV13 to TRBJ2-6, with D perhaps TRBD1 (5 bases). The CDR3 consists of 15 residues. Germline CDR1 PRHDT, CDR2 FYEKMQ (reference sequence). CDR3 coding DNA: TGTGCCAGCACCCAACAGTTGTCTGGGGCCAACGTCATGACTTTC. Encoded protein: CASTQQLSGANVMTF.

This clonotype was found many times. The V gene is TRBV7-2, the J gene TRBJ2-3; 8 nucleotides line up with TRBD2. This CDR3 spans 15 amino acids. Trimming removed 4 bases from V and 2 bases from J; junction bases left unmatched: 5. CDR1 SGHTA and CDR2 FQGNSA come from the germline V gene. The CDR3 region is CASSSVLADTDTQYF. DNA for the CDR3: TGTGCCAGCAGCTCCGTACTAGCGGACACAGATACGCAGTATTTT.

This clonotype was detected ten times or more. The chain carries TRBV2 and TRBJ1-6, with D possibly matching TRBD1 (5 bases). CDR3 length: 15 residues. Per the germline V gene, CDR1 is SNHLY and CDR2 is FYNNEI. Trimming removed 4 bases at V and 5 bases at J, with 12 bases between. Here the CDR3 reads CASSASEGHNSPLHF. CDR3 nucleotides: TGTGCCAGCAGTGCCTCGGAGGGGCATAATTCACCCCTCCACTTT.

This clonotype was observed many times. This chain joins TRBV28 and TRBJ1-1; D is perhaps TRBD1 (6 bases). The V end lost 1 base, the J end lost 2 bases, and 14 bases lay between the germline ends. This CDR3 contains 16 residues. Germline V gives CDR1 MDHEN, CDR2 SYDVKM. The CDR3 protein is CASSLFPGTFNTEAFF. The CDR3, as DNA: TGTGCCAGCAGTTTATTCCCCGGGACATTCAACACTGAAGCTTTCTTT.

This clonotype has a count of ten or more. The chain combines TRBV5-1 with TRBJ1-6, with 8 bases identical to TRBD1. Germline lookup yields CDR1 SGHRS and CDR2 YFSETQ. The V and J ends lost 6 bases and 7 bases, in that order; junction bases with no gene match: 12. This CDR3 region has 16 residues. CDR3 in amino acids: CASTTAGQGANSPLHF. DNA of the CDR3: TGCGCCAGCACCACCGCCGGACAGGGTGCAAATTCACCCCTCCACTTT.

The chain couples TRBV9 to TRBJ2-1; the match to TRBD2 covers 8 bases. The J segment lost 4 bases and the V segment lost 0 bases, leaving 3 bases of the junction unmatched. This CDR3 region has 15 residues. The germline gives CDR1 SGDLS, CDR2 YYNGEE. For the CDR3, the DNA is TGTGCCAGCAGCGTAGAACTAGCGGTTTACAATGAGCAGTTCTTC. It is translated as CASSVELAVYNEQFF. Full variable domain (outside the CDR3, taken from reference TRBV9 and TRBJ2-1): DSGVTQTPKHLITATGQRVTLRCSPRSGDLSVYWYQQSLDQGLQFLIQYYNGEERAKGNILERFSAQQFPDLHSELNLSSLELGDSALYFCASSVELAVYNEQFFGPGTRLTVL.

Ten or more counts support this clonotype. The CDR3 nucleotides read TGTGCCAGCAGCCACCCCTTCGGGACTAGTGGCCAAGAGACCCAGTACTTC. Translating gives CASSHPFGTSGQETQYF. J is TRBJ2-5 and V is TRBV3-1; 8 nucleotides align to TRBD2. CDR3 length equals 17 residues. V lost 3 bases, J lost 1 base, and 10 bases stayed unmatched. The germline V gene has CDR1 LGHDT and CDR2 YNNKEL (reference sequence).

Turning to this clonotype: A much larger clone differs from this one at a single base, so this may be a read error. The J gene is TRBJ1-2, the V gene TRBV20-1; 8 bases are a match to TRBD1. Germline CDR1 is DFQATT and CDR2 is SNEGSKA (reference sequence). The CDR3 is 11 amino acids. CDR3 coding DNA: TGCAGTGCTTCACAGGGGGATGGCTTCACCTTC. Amino acids: CSASQGDGFTF.

A word on this clonotype: A much larger clone lies one base from this, so it may be a read error. The CDR3 carries no conserved terminal phenylalanine or tryptophan, so it likely arises from a read error. V and J are TRBV6-1 and TRBJ2-1; 7 bases align to TRBD1. Germline trimming cut 6 bases from V and 0 bases from J; bases unmatched to any gene: 5. The germline CDR1 and CDR2 sequences are MNHNS and SASEGT. CDR3 length: 15 residues. CDR3 sequence (DNA): TGTGCCAGCAGAGGGACAGAGGTCTCCTACAATGAGCAGTTCCTC. It yields the protein CASRGTEVSYNEQFL.

This clonotype occurred a few times. The rearrangement joins TRBV30 to TRBJ1-1, with a possible D match to TRBD1 (6 bases). The CDR3 covers 13 residues. Germline CDR1 reads GTSNPN; CDR2 reads SVGIG (reference sequence). Trimming stripped 4 bases from V and 5 bases from J, with 14 bases between. The CDR3: CAWTLGGRTEAFF. The CDR3 DNA is TGTGCCTGGACCCTGGGGGGGCGGACTGAAGCTTTCTTT.

The CDR3 coding sequence is TGTCCCACCCTCCGAGGGGGCGCGGACACTGAAGCTTTCTTT. The encoded protein is CPTLRGGADTEAFF. The gene calls are TRBV19 and TRBJ1-1; TRBD1 matches at 7 bases. The germline gives CDR1 LNHDA, CDR2 SQIVND (reference sequence). CDR3 length: 14 amino acids.